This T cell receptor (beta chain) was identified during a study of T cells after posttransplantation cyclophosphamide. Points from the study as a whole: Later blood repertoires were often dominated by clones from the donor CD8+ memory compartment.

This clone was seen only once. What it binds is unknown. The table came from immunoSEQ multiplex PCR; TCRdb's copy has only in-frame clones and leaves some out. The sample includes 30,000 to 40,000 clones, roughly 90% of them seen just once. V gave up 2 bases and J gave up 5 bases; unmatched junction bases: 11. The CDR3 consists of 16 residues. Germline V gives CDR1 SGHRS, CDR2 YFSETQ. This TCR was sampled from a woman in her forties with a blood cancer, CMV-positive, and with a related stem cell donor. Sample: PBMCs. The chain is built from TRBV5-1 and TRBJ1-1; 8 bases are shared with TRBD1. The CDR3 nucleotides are TGCGCCAGCAGCTTCGGGACAGGCCAGACCTCGACTGAAGCTTTCTTT. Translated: CASSFGTGQTSTEAFF.